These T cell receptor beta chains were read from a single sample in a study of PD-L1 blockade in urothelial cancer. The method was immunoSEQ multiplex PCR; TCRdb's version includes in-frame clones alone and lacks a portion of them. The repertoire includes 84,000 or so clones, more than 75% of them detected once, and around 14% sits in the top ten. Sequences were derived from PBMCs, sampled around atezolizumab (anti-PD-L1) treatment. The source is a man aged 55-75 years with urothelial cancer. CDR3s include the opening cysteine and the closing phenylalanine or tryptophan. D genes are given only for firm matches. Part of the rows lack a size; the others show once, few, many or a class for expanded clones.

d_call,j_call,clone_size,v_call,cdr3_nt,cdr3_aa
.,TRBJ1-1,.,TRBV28,TGTGCCAGCAGTTTATTCGGGGGGACCTTGAACACTGAAGCTTTCTTT,CASSLFGGTLNTEAFF
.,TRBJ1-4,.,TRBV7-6,TGTGCCAGCAGCTCCGACAGTAATGAAAAACTGTTTTTT,CASSSDSNEKLFF
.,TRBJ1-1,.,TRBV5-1,TGCGCCAGCAGCTGGGGCATTGAATCGACTGAAGCTTTCTTT,CASSWGIESTEAFF
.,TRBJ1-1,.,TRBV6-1,TGTGCCAGCAGTGAAGCGCTTGGGGCCACTGAAGCTTTCTTT,CASSEALGATEAFF
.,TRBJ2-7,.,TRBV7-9,TGTGCCAGCAGCTTAGGCCTAGGGGGCGAGCAGTACTTC,CASSLGLGGEQYF
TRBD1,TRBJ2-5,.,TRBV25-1,TGTGCCAGCAGTCTCCATTCCGGGACAGGGGTCGGAGAGACCCAGTACTTC,CASSLHSGTGVGETQYF
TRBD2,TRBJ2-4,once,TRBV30,TGTGCCTGTAAAGAGCGGGAGGGGGCCAAAAACATTCAGTACTTC,CACKEREGAKNIQYF
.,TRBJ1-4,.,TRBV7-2,TGTGCCAGCAGCTTCGGCGGGGGCGATGAAAAACTGTTTTTT,CASSFGGGDEKLFF
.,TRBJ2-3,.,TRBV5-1,TGCGCCAGCAGCCAGGGAGGAGATACGCAGTATTTT,CASSQGGDTQYF
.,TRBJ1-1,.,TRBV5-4,TGTGCCAGCAGGACGCGGGAGAACACTGAAGCTTTCTTT,CASRTRENTEAFF
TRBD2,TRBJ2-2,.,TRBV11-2,TGTGCCAGCAGCTACGGACTAGTGAGCACCGGGGAGCTGTTTTTT,CASSYGLVSTGELFF
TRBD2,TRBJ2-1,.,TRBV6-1,TGTGCCAGCAGTGCACCCCCCGGGACTAGCGGGGGGAGCTCCTACAATGAGCAGTTCTTC,CASSAPPGTSGGSSYNEQFF
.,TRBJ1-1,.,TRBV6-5,TGTGCCAGCAGTCCCTATACGAACACTGAAGCTTTCTTT,CASSPYTNTEAFF
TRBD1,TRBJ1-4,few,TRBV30,TGTGCCTGGAGTGACTGGACAGGGGGAACCGAAAAACTGTTTTTT,CAWSDWTGGTEKLFF
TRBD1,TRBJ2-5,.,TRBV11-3,TGTGCCAGCAGCGCACGGACAGGGATACAAGAGACCCAGTACTTC,CASSARTGIQETQYF
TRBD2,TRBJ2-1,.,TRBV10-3,TGTGCCATCCAAGGACTAGCGGCTAGCTCCTACAATGAGCAGTTCTTC,CAIQGLAASSYNEQFF
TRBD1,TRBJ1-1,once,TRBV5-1,TGCGCCAGTGAACGACAGGGCTTCTCTAGTGGAACTGAAGCTTTCTTT,CASERQGFSSGTEAFF
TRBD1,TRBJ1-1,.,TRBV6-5,TGTGCCAGCAGTTACAGGACAGGGGAAGCTTTCTTT,CASSYRTGEAFF
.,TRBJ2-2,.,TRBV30,TGTGCCTGGAGTGTACTAGGAGGGGCGGACACCGGGGAGCTGTTTTTT,CAWSVLGGADTGELFF
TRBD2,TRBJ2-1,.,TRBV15,TGTGCCACCAGCAGACAACTAGCGGACTACAATGAGCAGTTCTTC,CATSRQLADYNEQFF
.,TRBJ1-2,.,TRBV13,TGTGCCAGCAGCTTACTACCGGGGATCTATGGCTACACCTTC,CASSLLPGIYGYTF
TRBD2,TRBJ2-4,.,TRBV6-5,TGTGCCAGCAGAGCTCTAGCGGGGGGGCGGAACATTCAGTACTTC,CASRALAGGRNIQYF
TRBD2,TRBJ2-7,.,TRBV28,TGTGCCAGCGGACCCACTAGCGCCACCTACGAGCAGTACTTC,CASGPTSATYEQYF
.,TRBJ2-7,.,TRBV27,TGTGCCAGCAGTTATGGCAGGGACTACGAGCAGTACTTC,CASSYGRDYEQYF
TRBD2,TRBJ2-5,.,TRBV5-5,TGTGCCAGCAGCCCCGGACTAGCGGAGCTACAAGAGACCCAGTACTTC,CASSPGLAELQETQYF
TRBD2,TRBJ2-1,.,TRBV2,TGTGCCAGCAGTGAAGCGCGTATGGTGCTACTAGCGGGAGTTAATGAGCAGTTCTTC,CASSEARMVLLAGVNEQFF
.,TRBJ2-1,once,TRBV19,TGTGCCAGTAGTATCCGGTACAATGAGCAGTTCTTC,CASSIRYNEQFF
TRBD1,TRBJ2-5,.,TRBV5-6,TGTGCCAGCAGCCCGGGGGCAGGGGGCGTGGAGACCCAGTACTTC,CASSPGAGGVETQYF
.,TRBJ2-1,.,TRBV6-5,TGTGCCAGCAGTTGGGGGGAATACAATGAGCAGTTCTTC,CASSWGEYNEQFF
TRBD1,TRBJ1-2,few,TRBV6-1,TGTGCCAGCAGCACGGACAGGGGGGATGGCTACACCTTC,CASSTDRGDGYTF
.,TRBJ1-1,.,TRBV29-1,TGCAGCGTTAGTAGGGGTATGAACACTGAAGCTTTCTTT,CSVSRGMNTEAFF